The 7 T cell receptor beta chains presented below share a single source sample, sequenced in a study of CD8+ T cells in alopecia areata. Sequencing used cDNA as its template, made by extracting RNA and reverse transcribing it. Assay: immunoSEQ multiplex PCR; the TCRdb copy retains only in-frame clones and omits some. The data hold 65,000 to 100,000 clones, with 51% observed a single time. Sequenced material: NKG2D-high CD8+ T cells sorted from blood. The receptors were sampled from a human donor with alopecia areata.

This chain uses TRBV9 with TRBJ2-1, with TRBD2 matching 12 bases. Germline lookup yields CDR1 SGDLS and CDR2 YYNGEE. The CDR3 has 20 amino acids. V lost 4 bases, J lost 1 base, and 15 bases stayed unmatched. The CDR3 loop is CASSLPLVASGRASYNEQFF. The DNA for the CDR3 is TGTGCCAGCAGCCTACCCTTAGTCGCTAGCGGGAGGGCATCCTACAATGAGCAGTTCTTC.

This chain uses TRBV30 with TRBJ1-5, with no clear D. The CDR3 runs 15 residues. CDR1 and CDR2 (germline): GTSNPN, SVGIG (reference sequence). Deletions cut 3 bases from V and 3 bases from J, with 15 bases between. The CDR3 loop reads CAWSPHPGFNQPQHF. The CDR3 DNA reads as TGTGCCTGGAGCCCACACCCGGGATTCAATCAGCCCCAGCATTTT.

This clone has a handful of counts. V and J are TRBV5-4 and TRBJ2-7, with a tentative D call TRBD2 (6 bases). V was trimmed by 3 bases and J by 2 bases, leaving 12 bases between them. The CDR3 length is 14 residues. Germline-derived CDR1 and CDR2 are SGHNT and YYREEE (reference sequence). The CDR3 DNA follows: TGTGCCAGCAGCTCTATAGCGGCCCCCTACGAGCAGTACTTC. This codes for CASSSIAAPYEQYF.

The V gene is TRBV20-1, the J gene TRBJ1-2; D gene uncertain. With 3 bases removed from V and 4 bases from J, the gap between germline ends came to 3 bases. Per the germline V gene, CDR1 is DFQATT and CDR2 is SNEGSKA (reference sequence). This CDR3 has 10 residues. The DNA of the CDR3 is TGCAGTGCTAGGGCCTATGGCTACACCTTC. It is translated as CSARAYGYTF.

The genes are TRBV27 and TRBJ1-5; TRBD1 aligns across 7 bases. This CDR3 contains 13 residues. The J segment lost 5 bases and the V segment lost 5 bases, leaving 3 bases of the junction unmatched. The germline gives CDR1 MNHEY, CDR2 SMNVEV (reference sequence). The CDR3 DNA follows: TGTGCCAGCAGTGGGACAGCTTATCAGCCCCAGCATTTT. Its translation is CASSGTAYQPQHF.

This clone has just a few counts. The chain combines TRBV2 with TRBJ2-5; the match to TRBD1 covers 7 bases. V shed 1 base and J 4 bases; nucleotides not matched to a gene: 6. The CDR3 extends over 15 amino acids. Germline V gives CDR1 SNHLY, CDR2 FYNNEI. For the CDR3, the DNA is TGTGCCAGCAGTGAAGGACAGGGAATGATAGAGACCCAGTACTTC. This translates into CASSEGQGMIETQYF.

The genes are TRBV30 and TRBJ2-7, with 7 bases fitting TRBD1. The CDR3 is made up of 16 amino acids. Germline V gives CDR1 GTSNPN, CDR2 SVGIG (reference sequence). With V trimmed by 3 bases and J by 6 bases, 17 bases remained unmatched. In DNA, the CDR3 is TGTGCCTGGAGCGAGGGGGCCCAGGGGACGGTTGGCGAGCAGTACTTC. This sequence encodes CAWSEGAQGTVGEQYF.